The 12 T cell receptor beta chains reported below all come from one sample, sequenced in a study of blood T cell repertoires in COVID-19 (dated by TCRdb to about 2020). Libraries were built with the immunoSEQ multiplex PCR assay. This immuneACCESS table, as held by TCRdb, lists in-frame sequences with V and J called but not all clones. Of the missing ones, under half trace to an unresolved V gene in checked studies; the others have no known cause. This sample gives tens of thousands of clones in total; 70% to 80% of them show up just once. 45% to 50% of the sample is held by the ten biggest clonotypes. The source material was peripheral blood. These receptor sequences come from a woman in her 70s with acute or convalescent COVID-19.

The V call is TRBV29-1, the J call TRBJ1-1, with D possibly TRBD1 on 5 matching bases. This CDR3 is built from 14 residues. V dropped 4 bases and J dropped 1 base, with 13 bases sitting between them. CDR1 and CDR2 from the germline V gene are SQVTM and ANQGSEA. The CDR3 region is CSVALGQRNTEAFF. As DNA, the CDR3 is TGCAGCGTTGCACTTGGACAAAGGAACACTGAAGCTTTCTTT.

The V call is TRBV19, the J call TRBJ2-5; 13 bases agree with TRBD2. CDR1 LNHDA and CDR2 SQIVND come from the germline V gene (reference sequence). The CDR3 runs 15 residues. CDR3 DNA sequence: TGTGCTACTCGTTTGCGGACTAGCGGGAGTGAGACCCAGTACTTC. Encoded protein: CATRLRTSGSETQYF.

The chain joins TRBV7-9 to TRBJ2-7, with D tentatively TRBD2 (5 bases). Trimming left V 1 base short and J 2 bases short, with 12 bases between. This CDR3 comprises 15 residues. Germline V lookup: CDR1 SEHNR, CDR2 FQNEAQ (reference sequence). CDR3 nucleotide sequence: TGTGCCAGCAGCTTAGTTTCCGGGGTCGCCTACGAGCAGTACTTC. Amino acids: CASSLVSGVAYEQYF.

The chain uses TRBV27 and TRBJ1-5; TRBD1 matches 7 bases. Germline CDR1 is MNHEY and CDR2 is SMNVEV (reference sequence). V was clipped by 5 bases and J by 1 base; unmatched bases: 8. CDR3 size: 16 residues. The CDR3 DNA reads TGTGCCAGCAGTGAAAACAGGGGTTGGAGCAATCAGCCCCAGCATTTT. This encodes CASSENRGWSNQPQHF.

J is TRBJ2-7 and V is TRBV27, with 10 nucleotides matching TRBD2. The junction had 8 bases not matched to a gene; V was cut back by 6 bases and J by 0 bases. The CDR3 runs 16 residues. The germline V gene has CDR1 MNHEY and CDR2 SMNVEV (reference sequence). The CDR3 bases are TGTGCCAGCAGGACAACCGGGACTAGCGCCTCCTACGAGCAGTACTTC. Protein product: CASRTTGTSASYEQYF.

CDR3 coding DNA: TGTGCCAGCAGTTCCGGGACAGGGTTAACCGGGGAGCTGTTTTTT. Translation gives CASSSGTGLTGELFF. The chain links TRBV6-6 to TRBJ2-2; TRBD1 matches at 9 bases. The ends lost 4 bases at V and 5 bases at J; junction bases unmatched: 5. This CDR3 region has 15 residues. In germline, CDR1 is MNHNY, CDR2 SVGAGI (reference sequence).

The table lists this clone with a count of one. The chain employs TRBV6-4 and TRBJ2-5, with TRBD2 matching over 7 bases. The germline gives CDR1 MRHNA, CDR2 SNTAGT. CDR3 length equals 14 residues. J gave up 7 bases and V 3 bases, and 8 bases lay outside the gene matches. The CDR3 DNA reads TGTGCCAGCAGTGAGTCAGCGGGGTTCCGGACCCAGTACTTC. Translated: CASSESAGFRTQYF.

Turning to this clone: The sample contains more than one DNA sequence encoding this CDR3. The chain employs TRBV4-3 and TRBJ2-3; D call uncertain. The V end lost 0 bases, the J end lost 2 bases, and 6 bases lay between the germline ends. The germline gives CDR1 LGHNA, CDR2 YSLEER. The CDR3 runs 14 residues. DNA for the CDR3: TGCGCCAGCAGCCAAGAGGCAGTCACAGATACGCAGTATTTT. Protein: CASSQEAVTDTQYF.

In this sample, this clone turned up once. The chain joins TRBV6-1 to TRBJ1-1, with 8 bases lining up with TRBD1. Germline loops: CDR1 MNHNS, CDR2 SASEGT. The CDR3 spans 17 residues. J lost 0 bases, V lost 1 base, and 7 bases had no gene match. In DNA, the CDR3 is TGTGCCAGCAGTGAAGGAGGCAGGGGGCATATGAACACTGAAGCTTTCTTT. It translates to CASSEGGRGHMNTEAFF.

The V call is TRBV19, the J call TRBJ1-1, with a weak D call TRBD1 (5 bases). The CDR3 totals 15 residues. Germline CDR1 and CDR2: LNHDA and SQIVND (reference sequence). The V end was cut by 4 bases, the J end by 0 bases, with 12 bases between. The DNA of the CDR3 is TGTGCCAGTAGTACCCTTGACAGCATGAACACTGAAGCTTTCTTT. It codes for CASSTLDSMNTEAFF.

This clone was counted a single time. The chain links TRBV19 to TRBJ1-1, with D perhaps TRBD1 (5 bases). Germline V CDR1 and CDR2: LNHDA, SQIVND (reference sequence). The CDR3 is 16 residues long. The V end was cut by 8 bases, the J end by 0 bases, with 19 bases between. The CDR3 nucleotides are TGTGCCAGTCGTGCCGGTCGGACAACCTTGAACACTGAAGCTTTCTTT. Protein: CASRAGRTTLNTEAFF.

The chain is built from TRBV11-2 and TRBJ2-1; perhaps TRBD1 as D (6 bases). Trimming took 5 bases from V and 7 from J, leaving 18 bases between them. CDR1 SGHAT and CDR2 FQNNGV come from the germline V gene. The CDR3 has 15 amino acids. CDR3 in amino acids: CASSPGAQEGNEQFF. In DNA, the CDR3 is TGTGCCAGCAGCCCAGGGGCCCAAGAAGGAAATGAGCAGTTCTTC.